The rows below give T cell receptor beta chains drawn from one sample of a study of cytomegalovirus exposure and HLA in healthy donors. Clones were read by immunoSEQ multiplex PCR, and TCRdb kept only the in-frame ones, dropping some. The repertoire consists of some 160,000 clones, with approximately 76% occurring once and the leading ten covering 5% to 5.5%. Specimen: PBMCs. Every receptor here comes from a woman younger than 35 in good health and CMV-seropositive. Both conserved end residues are part of each CDR3. Fields, in order: clone size, D gene, J gene, V gene, CDR3 DNA, CDR3 protein. The D gene is left open where the match is weak. Not all rows give a size; the values are once, few, many and, for expanded clones, a class.

>NA|NA|TRBJ1-2|TRBV21-1
TGTGCCAGCAGTGGGAGAGGGGACTTCGGGGGCTACACCTTC
CASSGRGDFGGYTF
>NA|NA|TRBJ1-1|TRBV5-5
TGTGCCAGCAGCCCGACAGGGAACACTGAAGCTTTCTTT
CASSPTGNTEAFF
>NA|TRBD1|TRBJ2-5|TRBV2
TGTGCCAGCAGTGGACAGGGTGGAGAGACCCAGTACTTC
CASSGQGGETQYF
>NA|NA|TRBJ2-3|TRBV28
TGTGCCAGCAGTTTAGGCAGTCCTAGCACAGATACGCAGTATTTT
CASSLGSPSTDTQYF
>few|NA|TRBJ2-3|TRBV6-6
TGTGCCAGCAGTTACTCCGCGGCGGGGATCACAGATACGCAGTATTTT
CASSYSAAGITDTQYF
>NA|TRBD2|TRBJ2-5|TRBV5-6
TGTGCCAGCAGCACCGGGACTAGGGGGGCGGCCCAGTACTTC
CASSTGTRGAAQYF
>NA|NA|TRBJ1-3|TRBV28
TGTGCCACCCGTCGAGCTGGAAACACCATATATTTT
CATRRAGNTIYF
>NA|NA|TRBJ2-7|TRBV6-5
TGTGCCAGCAGCAGAGACAGTCGCGAGCAGTACTTC
CASSRDSREQYF
>NA|NA|TRBJ2-5|TRBV9
TGTGCCAGCGAGCCTACCCAAGAGACCCAGTACTTC
CASEPTQETQYF
>NA|TRBD2|TRBJ2-2|TRBV4-3
TGCGCCAGCAGCGATCGGGGGCGGGGGGCCGGGGAGCTGTTTTTT
CASSDRGRGAGELFF
>NA|NA|TRBJ2-1|TRBV19
TGTGCCAGTAGTCTCGCGTCCAATGAGCAGTTCTTC
CASSLASNEQFF
>NA|NA|TRBJ2-7|TRBV4-1
TGCGCCAGCAGCCAAGACAGCTCCTACGAGCAGTACTTC
CASSQDSSYEQYF
>NA|NA|TRBJ1-1|TRBV4-1
TGCGCCAGCAGCCAAGCTCCTGTAGGGAGGGACCTCACTGAAGCTTTCTTT
CASSQAPVGRDLTEAFF
>NA|TRBD1|TRBJ2-7|TRBV19
TGTGCCAGCAAACCCCCGGGACAGGGGAAAGAAGAGCAGTACTTC
CASKPPGQGKEEQYF
>few|NA|TRBJ2-6|TRBV4-3
TGCGCCAGCAGCCAAGATTTTGAGTCTGGGGCCAACGTCCTGACTTTC
CASSQDFESGANVLTF
>NA|TRBD2|TRBJ2-1|TRBV10-3
TGTGCCATCAAGGGGACTAGCGGGGATACGGCCAATGAGCAGTTCTTC
CAIKGTSGDTANEQFF
>NA|NA|TRBJ2-5|TRBV2
TGTGCCAGCAGTGCCAGGGCTCAAGAGACCCAGTACTTC
CASSARAQETQYF
>few|NA|TRBJ2-7|TRBV7-2
TGTGCCAGCAGCTTAGATCGGACAGCGACTTCCGTTTACGAGCAGTACTTC
CASSLDRTATSVYEQYF
>NA|TRBD2|TRBJ2-2|TRBV6-4
TGTGCCAGCGCGGGAGAAACCGGGGAGCTGTTTTTT
CASAGETGELFF
>NA|NA|TRBJ1-2|TRBV5-4
TGTGCCAGCAGCTCGACGAGCGAGTCCTATGGCTACACCTTC
CASSSTSESYGYTF
>NA|TRBD1|TRBJ1-5|TRBV29-1
TGCAGCGTGGCCCTGGGACAGGGCAATCAGCCCCAGCATTTT
CSVALGQGNQPQHF
>NA|TRBD2|TRBJ2-6|TRBV4-3
TGCGCCAGCAGCGGTCAAGGGTTAGCGGGGGGGACCTCTGGGGCCAACGTCCTGACTTTC
CASSGQGLAGGTSGANVLTF
>few|NA|TRBJ2-5|TRBV27
TGTGCCAGCAGTTGGGACGGGCGGGGGACCCAGTACTTC
CASSWDGRGTQYF
>NA|TRBD2|TRBJ2-2|TRBV5-5
TGTGCCAGCAGGGAAACCGGGACTAGCGGTACCGGGGAGCTGTTTTTT
CASRETGTSGTGELFF
>NA|NA|TRBJ2-1|TRBV9
TGTGCCAGCAGCGGTCGGGACACCGGCTCCTACAATGAGCAGTTCTTC
CASSGRDTGSYNEQFF
>NA|NA|TRBJ1-1|TRBV21-1
TGTGCCAGCAGCAATCCTCCGGACAGGGACCGGGAAAATTACACTGAAGCTTTCTTT
CASSNPPDRDRENYTEAFF
>few|NA|TRBJ2-7|TRBV28
TGTGCCAGCAGTCTAACCTCGAGGGAGAGCTCCTACGAGCAGTACTTC
CASSLTSRESSYEQYF
>once|NA|TRBJ1-2|TRBV9
TGTGCCAGCAGCGCCTTGGGAGGGGCTAACTATGGCTACACCTTC
CASSALGGANYGYTF
>NA|NA|TRBJ1-1|TRBV11-1
TGTGCCAGCAGCTCCCGGAAGGGGTCTGAAGCTTTCTTT
CASSSRKGSEAFF
>NA|NA|TRBJ2-5|TRBV5-1
TGCGCCAGCAGCTCCCGAGGGGGAAGCGTGCAGACCCAGTACTTC
CASSSRGGSVQTQYF
>once|TRBD1|TRBJ1-2|TRBV9
TGTGCCAGCAGCTCCGACAGGGCTAACTATGGCTACACCTTC
CASSSDRANYGYTF
>NA|NA|TRBJ2-7|TRBV18
TGTGCCAGCTCACCACTCTCGGACAGCTACGAGCAGTACTTT
CASSPLSDSYEQYF
>NA|TRBD1|TRBJ2-1|TRBV7-8
TGTGCCAGCAGCTTATTGCCCGGGACAGGGATCGATGAGCAGTTCTTC
CASSLLPGTGIDEQFF
>NA|NA|TRBJ2-1|TRBV5-6
TGTGCCAGCAGCATATACAGAAAGTCCATTTACAATGAGCAGTTCTTC
CASSIYRKSIYNEQFF
>NA|NA|TRBJ2-2|TRBV6-5
TGTGCCAGCAGTTACGGGACACCACACACCGGGGAGCTGTTTTTT
CASSYGTPHTGELFF
>NA|TRBD1|TRBJ1-3|TRBV18
TGTGCCAGCTCACGAGTAATAGCCGGACAGGGAACCTCTGGAAACACCATATATTTT
CASSRVIAGQGTSGNTIYF
>NA|NA|TRBJ2-7|TRBV30
TGTGCCTGGAGTGTTTGGGGCAACCCCTACGAGCAGTACTTC
CAWSVWGNPYEQYF
>NA|TRBD1|TRBJ1-2|TRBV13
TGTGCCAGCAGCTCCCGACAGGGGGCTTTCTATGGCTACACCTTC
CASSSRQGAFYGYTF
>NA|NA|TRBJ1-4|TRBV21-1
TGTGCCCGGAGGAGCTGGGAAGGTAGCGAGGAAAAACTGTTTTTT
CARRSWEGSEEKLFF
>NA|NA|TRBJ2-2|TRBV7-9
TGTGCCAGCAGCCAATCCACCGGGGAGCTGTTTTTT
CASSQSTGELFF
>NA|TRBD1|TRBJ2-1|TRBV18
TGTGCCAGCTCACCTCTAGACAGGGCCTACAATGAGCAGTTCTTC
CASSPLDRAYNEQFF
>NA|TRBD1|TRBJ1-5|TRBV7-2
TGTGCCAGCAGCTTAGGGACAGGGAATAATCAGCCCCAGCATTTT
CASSLGTGNNQPQHF
>NA|TRBD2|TRBJ2-7|TRBV4-3
TGCGCCAGCAGCCAAGATACGGGAGGGGGACCCTACGAGCAGTACTTC
CASSQDTGGGPYEQYF
>NA|NA|TRBJ1-2|TRBV30
TGTGCCTGGAGTCCTGAGATAAACTATGGCTACACCTTC
CAWSPEINYGYTF
>NA|NA|TRBJ2-7|TRBV7-6
TGTGCCAGCAGCTTAGAGGACAGATACGAGCAGTACTTC
CASSLEDRYEQYF